This TCR beta chain was found in a study of T-cell memory formation after mild COVID-19. Germline loops: CDR1 LGHNA, CDR2 YNFKEQ. V lost 0 bases to trimming and J lost 2 bases, with 7 bases between them. This CDR3 is built from 14 residues. TCRdb recomputed calls from the 5' RACE reads with MiXCR, one row per CDR3 protein. Among approximately 340,000 distinct CDR3 sequences, 10% to 15% were seen once, and the ten largest hold over 20%. This sequence was found in a man aged 18 to 29 who had mild COVID-19 (a few samples of this study predate the infection). Cell type and time point are not known. Source material: PBMCs or a T cell subset sorted from them (not recorded which). The chain carries TRBV4-2 and TRBJ2-5; D possibly corresponds to TRBD2 (6 bases). CDR3 nucleotide sequence: TGTGCCAGCAGCCAAGAGGGAGGACAAGAGACCCAGTACTTC. Protein: CASSQEGGQETQYF.